Listed below are T cell receptor beta chains from one sample, sequenced in a study of identical twins. TCRdb itself ran the 5' RACE reads through MiXCR, one entry per CDR3 protein. Here the sample spans roughly 230,000 distinct CDR3 sequences, about 8% being singletons. These records were also assigned to another study, of yellow fever vaccine responses in identical twins.

What was sequenced was CD8+ T cells sorted from blood. The receptors here all came from a woman between 18 and 29 years old in good health. CDR3s leave out the opening cysteine and the closing phenylalanine or tryptophan.

CDR3 protein,J gene,V gene
ASSIITRGYEQY,TRBJ2-7,TRBV7-2
ASSGGTSPTSGVDTQY,TRBJ2-3,TRBV11-1
ASSQPGVVYEQY,TRBJ2-7,TRBV7-9
ASSTFATDTQY,TRBJ2-3,TRBV6-6
ASSRNRCGEQF,TRBJ2-1,TRBV21-1
ANRLGTDTQY,TRBJ2-3,TRBV18
ASSPWGLAAYNEQF,TRBJ2-1,TRBV4-1
ASSFTQGYTEAF,TRBJ1-1,TRBV5-1
ASSPHVTPGRGSGNTIY,TRBJ1-3,TRBV9
ASSPGGSQPQH,TRBJ1-5,TRBV5-1
ASSLAGHTGELF,TRBJ2-2,TRBV28
SVDKRVDSSYEQY,TRBJ2-7,TRBV29-1
ASSLILAGPDNNEQF,TRBJ2-1,TRBV12-3/TRBV12-4
ASSYFNQGTYEQY,TRBJ2-7,TRBV6-5
ASSQDTTSYEQY,TRBJ2-7,TRBV4-3
ASTAGLAGAVEQY,TRBJ2-7,TRBV3-1
ASSPSDRGTNYEQY,TRBJ2-7,TRBV18
ASSLGGGSGANVLT,TRBJ2-6,TRBV6-2/TRBV6-3
ASSITGSLEETQY,TRBJ2-5,TRBV13
ASSSGTALAKNIQY,TRBJ2-4,TRBV12-3/TRBV12-4